What follows is one TCR beta chain and its context. In this sample, this clone turned up a few times. No antigen is known for it. No quality values exist for individual bases; no much larger clone is one base distant. This entry comes from a study of a mutant IDH1 vaccine in newly diagnosed glioma (dated by TCRdb to the early 2020s). Turning to the overall study: Vaccination began 4-6 weeks after radiotherapy alone, or alongside temozolomide cycles in the chemotherapy-containing groups. Prior to enrollment, standard therapy consisting of radiotherapy alone, temozolomide alone, or radiochemotherapy with temozolomide had been administered to patients, with the combination being received by most patients. The week-35 safety follow-up was designated visit V12, and the week-47 end of study was designated visit V13. Six visits were used for peripheral blood collection: V03 (baseline), V05, V07, V10, V12 and V13. For exploratory analyses, roughly 25 treated patients had longitudinal TCRB deep sequencing done wherever samples were available. Of the roughly 30 treated patients, approximately 60% were male and approximately 40% were female, and a mean age of around 40 years was recorded. General conclusions and limits of the study: According to the authors, sample limitations meant that analyses of patient blood samples could not be reproduced. Immune responses induced by the vaccine were seen in about 93% of patients across multiple MHC alleles. Pseudoprogression seemed to be unrelated to changes in the top peripheral T cell clonotypes found by TCRB sequencing. Selection of PBMC samples for TCRB deep sequencing was based on availability.

The library relied on the immunoSEQ multiplex PCR assay. Rearranged TCR beta chain sequences were amplified using the hsTCRB Kit according to the manufacturer's protocol. An Illumina MiSeq was used to sequence the TCRB libraries. The published analysis was carried out like this. The kit vendor's proprietary platform handled demultiplexing, trimming and gene mapping. The clones in this table, taken by TCRdb from immuneACCESS, are in-frame only. Not every clone is retained; where verified, under half of the shortfall comes from an unresolved V gene, and the cause of the rest is unknown. That table supplies the V and J calls and clone size; D and trimming were determined from the DNA. The sample table contains 25,000 to 40,000 clones; only one count was recorded for 81% of them. The top ten clones comprise approximately 15% of the sample. Reading from cysteine to phenylalanine, the CDR3 counts 13 amino acids. The CDR3 DNA has 39 bases and is translated from base 1. The junction shows trimming of 1 base on V and 12 bases on J, and the gene matches do not reach 8 bases of it. CDR1 and CDR2 (SGHDT, YYEEEE) derive from the germline V gene.

This specimen's time point label, per the study, means: week 35, safety follow-up. Each vaccine dose, consisting of 300 ug of a 20-mer mutant IDH1 peptide in Montanide, was administered subcutaneously with topical imiquimod. Patients were given eight vaccinations, in weeks 1, 3, 5, 7, 11, 15, 19 and 23, which matched visits V03 through V10. Donors had newly diagnosed WHO grade 3 or 4 IDH1-mutant astrocytomas with loss of nuclear ATRX. The samples were drawn from NOA16, a multicentre, single-arm, open-label phase I trial in Germany that tested a mutant IDH1 peptide vaccine in humans for the first time. Genomic DNA for TCRB sequencing was extracted from EDTA blood using the DNeasy Blood and Tissue Kit.

Recombination connected TRBV5-6 to TRBJ2-7; TRBD1 agrees with 9 junctional bases. This clonotype was obtained from a man aged 30-40 years with glioma. Sequences were derived from PBMCs, sampled from a glioma patient whose treatment included an IDH1 peptide vaccine. The CDR3 reads CASSLTGGGEGYF. The DNA sequence reads TGTGCCAGCAGCTTGACAGGGGGCGGGGAAGGGTACTTC.